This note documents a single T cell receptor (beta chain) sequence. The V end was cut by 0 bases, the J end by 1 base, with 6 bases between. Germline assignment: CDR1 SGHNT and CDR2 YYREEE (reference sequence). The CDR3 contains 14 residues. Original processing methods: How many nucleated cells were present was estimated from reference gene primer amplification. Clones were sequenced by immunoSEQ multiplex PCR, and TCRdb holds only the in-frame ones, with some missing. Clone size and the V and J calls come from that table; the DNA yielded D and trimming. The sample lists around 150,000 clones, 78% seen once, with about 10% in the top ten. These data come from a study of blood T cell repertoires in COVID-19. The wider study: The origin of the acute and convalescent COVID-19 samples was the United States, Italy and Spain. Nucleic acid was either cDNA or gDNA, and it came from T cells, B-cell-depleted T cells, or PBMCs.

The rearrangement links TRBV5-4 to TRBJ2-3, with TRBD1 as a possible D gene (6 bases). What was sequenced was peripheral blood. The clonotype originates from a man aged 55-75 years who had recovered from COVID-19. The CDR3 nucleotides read TGTGCCAGCAGCTTGGACAGGGGCACAGATACGCAGTATTTT. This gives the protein CASSLDRGTDTQYF.